What follows are 13 T cell receptor beta chains derived from one specimen sequenced in a study of cytomegalovirus exposure and HLA in healthy donors. Profiling relied on immunoSEQ multiplex PCR, and the TCRdb table lists in-frame clones only, not all of them. The table has about 310,000 clones, approximately 91% seen once. Input material: PBMCs. Receptor source: a man younger than 40 in good health and CMV-seronegative.

The V gene is TRBV2, the J gene TRBJ1-1; TRBD1 is a possible D gene (6 bases). The CDR3 is made up of 15 amino acids. V shed 7 bases and J shed 1 base, with 16 bases lying between them. In germline, CDR1 is SNHLY, CDR2 FYNNEI. The CDR3 sequence is CASTQYGTPNTEAFF. CDR3 DNA: TGTGCCAGCACCCAATACGGGACACCGAACACTGAAGCTTTCTTT.

This clone was detected only once. V is TRBV4-3 and J is TRBJ2-3; TRBD2 might be the D (5 bases). The CDR3 contains 16 residues. Germline V gene lookup returns CDR1 LGHNA and CDR2 YSLEER. Trimming removed 2 bases at V and 0 bases at J, with 12 bases between. The CDR3 nucleotides are TGCGCCAGCAGCCAATTCGGAGGTAGGAGCACAGATACGCAGTATTTT. Amino acid sequence: CASSQFGGRSTDTQYF.

The V and J genes are TRBV9 and TRBJ2-7; 9 bases are a match to TRBD2. Trimming removed 4 bases from V and 6 bases from J; junction bases left unmatched: 14. The CDR3 spans 16 residues. CDR1 is SGDLS and CDR2 is YYNGEE in the germline V gene. The CDR3 protein is CASSPAARGGNGEQYF. As DNA, the CDR3 is TGTGCCAGCAGCCCCGCTGCGCGGGGGGGAAACGGCGAGCAGTACTTC.

This sequence joins TRBV21-1 and TRBJ1-1; the table assigns TRBD1, which was not confirmed against the DNA. TRBV21-1 is an annotated pseudogene. The CDR3 is 18 amino acids. The CDR3 here is CASSKGSTGGGRATEAFF. For the CDR3, the DNA is TGTGCCAGCAGCAAAGGGAGCACAGGGGGCGGGCGTGCCACTGAAGCTTTCTTT.

This CDR3 reads CASSEAGRRYGYTF. The DNA for the CDR3 is TGTGCCAGCAGTGAAGCGGGAAGGCGCTATGGCTACACCTTC. The chain employs TRBV25-1 and TRBJ1-2; D is undetermined. CDR3 length: 14 amino acids. Per the germline V gene, CDR1 is MGHDK and CDR2 is SYGVNS. V was clipped by 2 bases and J by 4 bases, with 11 bases between them.

Regarding this clone: Sequence at one end of the junction differs from germline and may be a read error. The chain uses TRBV6-5 and TRBJ2-7; TRBD1 matches at 11 bases. Per germline, CDR1 MNHEY and CDR2 SVGAGI. This CDR3 is 14 amino acids long. CDR3 residues: CASSNSGTGGEQYF. Here the CDR3 DNA reads TGTGCCAGCAGTAACTCCGGGACAGGGGGCGAGCAGTACTTC.

This chain joins TRBV11-2 and TRBJ2-7, with no clear D. Deletions cut 2 bases from V and 3 bases from J, with 14 bases between. Germline V gives CDR1 SGHAT, CDR2 FQNNGV. This CDR3 region has 15 residues. The CDR3 DNA reads TGTGCCAGCAGCTTATACGGTGGGCTCAACTACGAGCAGTACTTC. Amino acid sequence: CASSLYGGLNYEQYF.

This rearrangement joins TRBV15 to TRBJ2-5; D gene unclear. The CDR3 covers 15 residues. Germline assignment: CDR1 LNHNV and CDR2 YYDKDF (reference sequence). With 1 base removed from V and 1 base from J, the gap between germline ends came to 10 bases. The CDR3 nucleotides are TGTGCCACCAGCAGAGGCCCCGGGTTCCAAGAGACCCAGTACTTC. Translation gives CATSRGPGFQETQYF. Full variable domain (outside the CDR3, taken from reference TRBV15 and TRBJ2-5): DAMVIQNPRYQVTQFGKPVTLSCSQTLNHNVMYWYQQKSSQAPKLLFHYYDKDFNNEADTPDNFQSRRPNTSFCFLDIRSPGLGDTAMYLCATSRGPGFQETQYFGPGTRLLVL.

The chain carries TRBV6-5 and TRBJ1-1; D is possibly TRBD1 (6 bases). Germline V gene sequence: CDR1 MNHEY, CDR2 SVGAGI. V gave up 6 bases and J gave up 1 base, with 15 bases separating them. This CDR3 comprises 15 residues. The CDR3 region has the DNA TGTGCCAGCAGATCCGACAGGCTCGGGAACACTGAAGCTTTCTTT. This sequence encodes CASRSDRLGNTEAFF.

The chain recombines TRBV6-6 with TRBJ1-6; possibly TRBD1 for D (6 bases). Deletions cut 5 bases from V and 4 bases from J, with 12 bases between. The CDR3 totals 15 residues. Looked up from germline, CDR1 is MNHNY and CDR2 is SVGAGI (reference sequence). The CDR3 coding sequence is TGTGCCAGCAGTCCCCAGGGACATTATAATTCACCCCTCCACTTT. Its translation is CASSPQGHYNSPLHF.

This chain joins TRBV19 and TRBJ1-6, with D possibly matching TRBD1 (5 bases). The CDR3 totals 16 residues. The V gene's germline CDR1 is LNHDA and CDR2 SQIVND (reference sequence). The V end lost 5 bases, the J end lost 2 bases, and 13 bases lay between the germline ends. As DNA, the CDR3 is TGTGCCAGTAGTCCGCAGACAGCCACCTATAATTCACCCCTCCACTTT. It is translated as CASSPQTATYNSPLHF.

The chain couples TRBV7-2 to TRBJ2-1, with 8 bases aligning to TRBD1. CDR1 and CDR2 from the germline V gene are SGHTA and FQGNSA. V gave up 3 bases and J gave up 4 bases; unmatched junction bases: 8. The CDR3 loop spans 16 amino acids. The chain's CDR3 is CASSFGRGLLYNEQFF. CDR3 sequence (DNA): TGTGCCAGCAGCTTCGGCAGGGGGCTTCTGTACAATGAGCAGTTCTTC.

The chain combines TRBV5-6 with TRBJ2-5; no reliable D call. Germline values: CDR1 SGHDT, CDR2 YYEEEE. V was cut by 5 bases and J by 5 bases, with 22 bases left in between. This CDR3 spans 16 amino acids. CDR3 sequence (DNA): TGTGCCAGCAGTCTGCTCGAAATTGTCCAAAGCGAGACCCAGTACTTC. Protein sequence: CASSLLEIVQSETQYF.